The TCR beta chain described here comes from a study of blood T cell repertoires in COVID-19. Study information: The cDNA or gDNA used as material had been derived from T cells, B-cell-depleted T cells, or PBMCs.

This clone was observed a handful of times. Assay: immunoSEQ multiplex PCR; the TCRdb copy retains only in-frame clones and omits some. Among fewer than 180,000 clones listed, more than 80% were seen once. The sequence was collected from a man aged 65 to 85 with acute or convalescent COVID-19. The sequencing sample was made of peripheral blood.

The CDR3 DNA follows: TGTGCCAGCAGCTTAGCTGGGCTTGAGCAGTACTTC. It encodes CASSLAGLEQYF. V gene TRBV7-9 combines with J gene TRBJ2-7, with D unresolved. This CDR3 has 12 amino acids. Per the germline V gene, CDR1 is SEHNR and CDR2 is FQNEAQ (reference sequence). V gave up 0 bases and J gave up 7 bases, with 7 bases separating them.